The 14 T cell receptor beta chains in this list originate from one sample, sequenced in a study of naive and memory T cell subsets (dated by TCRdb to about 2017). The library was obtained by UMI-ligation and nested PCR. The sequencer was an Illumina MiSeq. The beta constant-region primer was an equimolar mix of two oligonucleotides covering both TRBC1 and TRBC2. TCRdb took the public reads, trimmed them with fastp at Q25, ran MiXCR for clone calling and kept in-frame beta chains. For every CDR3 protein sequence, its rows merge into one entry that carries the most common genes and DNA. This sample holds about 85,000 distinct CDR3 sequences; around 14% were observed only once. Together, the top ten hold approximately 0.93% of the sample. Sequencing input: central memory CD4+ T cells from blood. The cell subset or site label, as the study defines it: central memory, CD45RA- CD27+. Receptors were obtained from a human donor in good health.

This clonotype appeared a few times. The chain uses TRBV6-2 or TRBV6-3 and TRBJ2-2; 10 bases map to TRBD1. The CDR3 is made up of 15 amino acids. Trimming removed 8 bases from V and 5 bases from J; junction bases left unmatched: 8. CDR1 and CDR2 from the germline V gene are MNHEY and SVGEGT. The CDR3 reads CASERDRGYTGELFF. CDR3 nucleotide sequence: TGTGCCAGCGAGCGGGACAGGGGCTATACCGGGGAGCTGTTTTTT.

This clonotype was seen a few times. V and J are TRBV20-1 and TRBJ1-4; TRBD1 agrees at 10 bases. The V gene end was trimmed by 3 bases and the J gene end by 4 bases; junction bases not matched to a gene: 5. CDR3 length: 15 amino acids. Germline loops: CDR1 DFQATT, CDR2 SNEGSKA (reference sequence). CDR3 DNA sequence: TGCAGTGCTAGGACAGGGGGCAGGGGTAATGAAAAACTGTTTTTT. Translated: CSARTGGRGNEKLFF.

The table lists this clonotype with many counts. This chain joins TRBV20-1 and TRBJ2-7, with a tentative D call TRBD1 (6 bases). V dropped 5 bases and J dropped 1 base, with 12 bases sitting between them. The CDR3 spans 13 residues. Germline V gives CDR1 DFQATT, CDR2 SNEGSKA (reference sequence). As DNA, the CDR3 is TGCAGTGCTGGACGACAGGCTTCCTACGAGCAGTACTTC. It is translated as CSAGRQASYEQYF.

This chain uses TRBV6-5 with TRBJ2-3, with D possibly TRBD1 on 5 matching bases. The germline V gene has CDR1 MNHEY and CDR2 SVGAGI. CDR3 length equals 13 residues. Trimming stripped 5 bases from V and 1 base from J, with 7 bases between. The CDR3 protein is CASSVRGTDTQYF. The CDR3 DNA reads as TGTGCCAGCAGTGTCAGGGGCACAGATACGCAGTATTTT.

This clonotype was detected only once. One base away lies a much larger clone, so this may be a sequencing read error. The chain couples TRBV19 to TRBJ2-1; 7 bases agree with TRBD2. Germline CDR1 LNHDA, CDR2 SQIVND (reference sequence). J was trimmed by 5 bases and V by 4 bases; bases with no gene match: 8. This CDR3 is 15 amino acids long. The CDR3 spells CASSTVEGGNNEQFF. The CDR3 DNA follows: TGTGCCAGTAGTACAGTAGAGGGAGGGAACAATGAGCAGTTCTTC.

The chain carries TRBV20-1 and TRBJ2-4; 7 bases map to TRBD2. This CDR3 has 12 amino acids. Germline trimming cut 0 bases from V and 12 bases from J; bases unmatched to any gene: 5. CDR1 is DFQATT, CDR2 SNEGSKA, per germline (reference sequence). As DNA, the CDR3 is TGCAGTGCTAGAGAAGCTAGCGGCAATCAGTACTTC. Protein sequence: CSAREASGNQYF.

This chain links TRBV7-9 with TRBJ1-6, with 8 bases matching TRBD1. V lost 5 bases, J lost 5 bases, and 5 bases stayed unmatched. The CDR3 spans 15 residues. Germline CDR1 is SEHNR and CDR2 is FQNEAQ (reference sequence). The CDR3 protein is CASSAGTGDNSPLHF. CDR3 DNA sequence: TGTGCCAGCAGCGCAGGGACAGGCGATAATTCACCCCTCCACTTT.

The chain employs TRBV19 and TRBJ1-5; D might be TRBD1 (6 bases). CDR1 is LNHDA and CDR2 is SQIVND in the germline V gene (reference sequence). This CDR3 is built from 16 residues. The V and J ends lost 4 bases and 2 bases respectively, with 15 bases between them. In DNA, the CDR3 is TGTGCCAGTAGTAACCCGTGGGCAGGGGGCAATCAGCCCCAGCATTTT. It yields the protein CASSNPWAGGNQPQHF.

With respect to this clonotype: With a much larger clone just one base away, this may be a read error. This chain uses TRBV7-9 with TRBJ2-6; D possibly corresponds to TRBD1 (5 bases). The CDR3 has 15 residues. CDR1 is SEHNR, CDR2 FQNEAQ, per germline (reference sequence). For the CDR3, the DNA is TGTGCCAGCAGCGGCCAGGGTGGTGGGGCCAACGTCCGGACTTTC. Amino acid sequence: CASSGQGGGANVRTF.

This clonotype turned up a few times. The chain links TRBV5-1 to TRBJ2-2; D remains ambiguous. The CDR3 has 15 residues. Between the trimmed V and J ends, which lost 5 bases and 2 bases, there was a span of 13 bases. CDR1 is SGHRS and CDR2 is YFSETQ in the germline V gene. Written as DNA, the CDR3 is TGCGCCAGCAGGTCTTCCGACCTAAACACCGGGGAGCTGTTTTTT. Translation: CASRSSDLNTGELFF.

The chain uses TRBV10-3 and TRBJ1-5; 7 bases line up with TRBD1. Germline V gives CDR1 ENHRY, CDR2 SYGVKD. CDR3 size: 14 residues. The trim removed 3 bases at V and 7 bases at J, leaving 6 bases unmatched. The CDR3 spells CAISETGARQPQHF. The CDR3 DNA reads TGTGCCATCAGTGAAACAGGGGCAAGGCAGCCCCAGCATTTT.

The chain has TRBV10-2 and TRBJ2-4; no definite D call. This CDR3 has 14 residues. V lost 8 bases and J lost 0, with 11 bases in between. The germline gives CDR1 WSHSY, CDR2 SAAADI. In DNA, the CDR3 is TGCGCCAGCGTACCTCAGACAGCCAAAAACATTCAGTACTTC. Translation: CASVPQTAKNIQYF.

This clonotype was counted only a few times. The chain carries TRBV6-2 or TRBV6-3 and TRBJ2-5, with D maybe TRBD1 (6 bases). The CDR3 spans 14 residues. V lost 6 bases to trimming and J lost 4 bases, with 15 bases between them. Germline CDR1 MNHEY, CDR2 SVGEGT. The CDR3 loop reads CASSEGTLGETQYF. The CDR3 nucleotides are TGTGCCAGCAGCGAAGGGACACTTGGAGAGACCCAGTACTTC.

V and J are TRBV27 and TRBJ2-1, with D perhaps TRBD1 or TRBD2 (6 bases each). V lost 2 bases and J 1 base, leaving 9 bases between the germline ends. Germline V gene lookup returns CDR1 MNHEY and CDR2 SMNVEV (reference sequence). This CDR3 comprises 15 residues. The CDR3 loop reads CASSLRGGSYNEQFF. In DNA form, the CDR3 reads TGTGCCAGCAGTTTAAGAGGGGGGTCCTACAATGAGCAGTTCTTC.